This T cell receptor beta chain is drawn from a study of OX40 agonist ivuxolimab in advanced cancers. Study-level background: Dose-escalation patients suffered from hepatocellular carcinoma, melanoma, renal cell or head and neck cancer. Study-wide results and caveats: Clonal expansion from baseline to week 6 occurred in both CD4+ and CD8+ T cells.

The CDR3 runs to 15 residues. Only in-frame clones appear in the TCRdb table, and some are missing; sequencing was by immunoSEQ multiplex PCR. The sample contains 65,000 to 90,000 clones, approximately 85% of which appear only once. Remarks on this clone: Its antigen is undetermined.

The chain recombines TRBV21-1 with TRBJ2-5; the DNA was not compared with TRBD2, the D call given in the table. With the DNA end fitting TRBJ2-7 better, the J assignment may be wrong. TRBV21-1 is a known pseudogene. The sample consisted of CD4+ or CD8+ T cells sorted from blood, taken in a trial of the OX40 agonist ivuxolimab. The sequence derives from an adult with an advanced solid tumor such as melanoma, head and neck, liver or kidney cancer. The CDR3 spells CASSKAISGTYEQYF. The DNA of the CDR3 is TGTGCCAGCAGCAAAGCCATTAGCGGTACCTACGAGCAGTACTTC.